These 25 T cell receptor beta chains were all obtained from the same sample, sequenced in a study of T-cell memory formation after mild COVID-19. TCRdb redid the calling of the 5' RACE reads with MiXCR, one entry per CDR3 protein. The table shows 290,000 or so distinct CDR3 sequences, with roughly 21% occurring only once. Sequencing was carried out using PBMCs or a T cell subset sorted from them (not recorded which). These receptors originate from a man younger than 35 who had mild COVID-19 (a few samples of this study predate the infection). Cell type and time point are not known.

The genes are TRBV5-1 and TRBJ2-3, with 12 bases lining up with TRBD2. The CDR3 contains 17 residues. The germline V gene has CDR1 SGHRS and CDR2 YFSETQ. Trimming took 4 bases from V and 3 from J; bases not matched to a gene: 9. The chain's CDR3 is CASSIRTSGVSTDTQYF. Written as DNA, the CDR3 is TGCGCCAGCAGCATCCGGACTAGCGGGGTTTCGACAGATACGCAGTATTTT.

This clonotype has ten or more counts. This chain uses TRBV7-9 with TRBJ2-5; D not certain. V lost 2 bases, J lost 5 bases, and 15 bases lay in between. CDR1 is SEHNR and CDR2 is FQNEAQ in the germline V gene (reference sequence). This CDR3 region has 15 residues. The CDR3 DNA reads as TGTGCCAGCAGCTTACTTCTCCGGAAGGGTGAGACCCAGTACTTC. This gives the protein CASSLLLRKGETQYF.

At least ten counts were recorded for this clonotype. The rearrangement uses TRBV11-2 and TRBJ2-2; TRBD2 is a possible D gene (6 bases). CDR1 is SGHAT and CDR2 is FQNNGV in the germline V gene. The CDR3 consists of 17 residues. Trimming took off 5 bases at V and 4 bases at J, with 20 bases between the two ends. DNA for the CDR3: TGTGCCAGCAGCAACTTGCGGGGAGGCCCGGGCACCGGGGAGCTGTTTTTT. Amino acid sequence: CASSNLRGGPGTGELFF.

In this sample, this clonotype turned up a few times. The V and J genes are TRBV19 and TRBJ2-7; D is uncertain. The CDR3 covers 13 residues. Germline CDR1 LNHDA, CDR2 SQIVND (reference sequence). The V and J ends lost 3 bases and 6 bases respectively, with 12 bases between them. The CDR3 loop is CASSIGLGAEQYV. Written as DNA, the CDR3 is TGTGCCAGTAGTATCGGCCTCGGAGCCGAGCAGTACGTC.

In its sample, this clonotype was seen many times. The V gene is TRBV25-1, the J gene TRBJ2-1; D is unresolved. CDR1 and CDR2 (germline): MGHDK, SYGVNS. Trimming pared 4 bases from V and 6 bases from J, leaving 4 bases between. This CDR3 contains 11 residues. The CDR3 DNA follows: TGTGCCAGCAGTGGGGCCAATGAGCAGTTCTTC. Protein sequence: CASSGANEQFF.

This clonotype was detected many times. The chain is built from TRBV20-1 and TRBJ2-3, with 8 positions matching TRBD2. The CDR3 spans 13 residues. V was pared by 6 bases and J by 4 bases, with 6 bases of the junction left unmatched. CDR1 and CDR2 (germline): DFQATT, SNEGSKA (reference sequence). Here the CDR3 DNA reads TGCAGTGCACAGACGGGGGGGCCAGATACGCAGTATTTT. Protein product: CSAQTGGPDTQYF.

This clonotype has ten or more counts. The junction departs from germline at one end; a sequencing error may be responsible. This sequence joins TRBV5-1 and TRBJ2-5; tentatively, D is TRBD2 (5 bases). Per the germline V gene, CDR1 is SGHRS and CDR2 is YFSETQ. The CDR3 is 12 residues long. The CDR3 nucleotides read TGTGCCAGCAGTTCGGGGCAAGAGACCCAGTACTTC. Amino acid sequence: CASSSGQETQYF.

The chain joins TRBV10-3 to TRBJ1-1, with 10 bases identical to TRBD1. Germline V gene lookup returns CDR1 ENHRY and CDR2 SYGVKD. The length of the CDR3 is 18 residues. The V segment lost 6 bases and the J segment 1 base; nucleotides outside the gene matches: 14. In DNA form, the CDR3 reads TGTGCCATCAGGGAGAGCCTGACAGGGGGCGCGCGGAACACTGAAGCTTTCTTT. This encodes CAIRESLTGGARNTEAFF.

The rearrangement joins TRBV7-8 to TRBJ1-1; TRBD1 matches at 9 bases. Trimming cost V 7 bases and J 5 bases; bases outside gene matches: 11. The CDR3 is 15 residues long. CDR1 is SGHVS, CDR2 FQNEAQ, per germline. The CDR3 spells CASTALRDRVTEAFF. CDR3 in DNA: TGTGCCAGCACCGCGCTCCGGGACAGGGTTACTGAAGCTTTCTTT.

This clonotype was detected many times. The J gene is TRBJ2-3, the V gene TRBV5-4; perhaps TRBD2 as D (6 bases). This CDR3 is built from 16 residues. Germline values: CDR1 SGHNT, CDR2 YYREEE (reference sequence). V lost 3 bases and J lost 2, with 16 bases in between. The CDR3 spells CASSSVLALPTDTQYF. DNA for the CDR3: TGTGCCAGCAGCTCGGTCCTAGCGCTACCCACAGATACGCAGTATTTT.

This chain uses TRBV5-6 with TRBJ2-3, with D perhaps given as TRBD1 or TRBD2 (5 bases each). Germline V gene lookup returns CDR1 SGHDT and CDR2 YYEEEE. This CDR3 spans 14 amino acids. Trimming cost V 0 bases and J 9 bases, with 14 bases left between them. The DNA for the CDR3 is TGTGCCAGCAGCTTGGCCCGGCAGAGGGACACGCAGTATTTT. It encodes CASSLARQRDTQYF.

The rearrangement joins TRBV18 to TRBJ2-1; D is perhaps TRBD1 (6 bases). Germline CDR1 reads KGHSH; CDR2 reads LQKENI. CDR3 size: 14 residues. V dropped 1 base and J dropped 7 bases, with 11 bases sitting between them. The CDR3 DNA reads TGTGCCAGCTCACCACTTGAAGGGGGAAATGAGCAGTTCTTC. Translation gives CASSPLEGGNEQFF.

This clonotype was seen a few times. The chain links TRBV3-1 to TRBJ2-1; the D is unclear. The CDR3 contains 15 residues. The V end lost 0 bases, the J end lost 1 base, and 7 bases lay between the germline ends. CDR1 is LGHDT and CDR2 is YNNKEL in the germline V gene (reference sequence). The CDR3 region has the DNA TGTGCCAGCAGCCAAGAAACCGGGTCCTACAATGAGCAGTTCTTC. This encodes CASSQETGSYNEQFF.

V gene TRBV12-3 or TRBV12-4 combines with J gene TRBJ2-5, with 9 positions matching TRBD1. The CDR3 is made up of 13 amino acids. The ends lost 8 bases at V and 5 bases at J; junction bases unmatched: 6. The chain's CDR3 is CASQGQGRETQYF. The CDR3 bases are TGTGCCAGCCAGGGACAGGGTCGGGAGACCCAGTACTTC.

The V gene is TRBV7-9, the J gene TRBJ1-2; 7 bases map to TRBD1. The length of the CDR3 is 15 residues. Trimming took 4 bases from V and 5 from J; bases not matched to a gene: 10. Germline V lookup: CDR1 SEHNR, CDR2 FQNEAQ (reference sequence). DNA of the CDR3: TGTGCCAGCAGCTCGACCAACAGGGGAGGATATGGCTACACCTTC. It encodes CASSSTNRGGYGYTF.

V and J are TRBV6-5 and TRBJ1-2; 7 nucleotides line up with TRBD1. The CDR3 has 16 amino acids. V was clipped by 2 bases and J by 0 bases; unmatched bases: 6. The germline gives CDR1 MNHEY, CDR2 SVGAGI. As DNA, the CDR3 is TGTGCCAGCAGTTACCACCTTGGACAGGCTAACTATGGCTACACCTTC. Translated: CASSYHLGQANYGYTF.

The genes are TRBV7-2 and TRBJ2-3, with 9 nucleotides matching TRBD2. Per the germline V gene, CDR1 is SGHTA and CDR2 is FQGNSA. The CDR3 has 13 amino acids. J lost 6 bases, V lost 6 bases, and 4 bases had no gene match. This chain's CDR3 is CASRRGGWDTQYF. In DNA, the CDR3 is TGTGCCAGCAGGCGGGGGGGTTGGGATACGCAGTATTTT.

This clonotype was seen a handful of times. V usage is TRBV9 and J usage is TRBJ2-2; TRBD2 aligns across 11 bases. Germline V CDR1 and CDR2: SGDLS, YYNGEE. The CDR3 contains 15 residues. Unmatched junction bases numbered 5, after V lost 2 bases and J lost 8 bases. CDR3 loop: CASSVSGGASGELFF. The CDR3 coding sequence is TGTGCCAGCAGCGTTAGCGGGGGGGCGAGTGGGGAGCTGTTTTTT.

This clonotype was counted a single time. The V gene is TRBV6-6, the J gene TRBJ1-1; D ambiguous. The germline V and J ends were trimmed by 6 bases and 7 bases, with 6 bases remaining between them. Germline values: CDR1 MNHNY, CDR2 SVGAGI (reference sequence). The CDR3 contains 10 residues. The DNA for the CDR3 is TGTGCCAGCAGAGTAGGTGAAGCTTTCTTT. Residues: CASRVGEAFF.

The CDR3: CASSPTSGGATYSGELFF. The CDR3 DNA reads TGTGCCAGCAGCCCGACTAGCGGGGGGGCCACTTACTCCGGGGAGCTGTTTTTT. The rearrangement links TRBV3-1 to TRBJ2-2; 14 bases line up with TRBD2. Germline values: CDR1 LGHDT, CDR2 YNNKEL (reference sequence). The CDR3 is 18 residues long. V shed 4 bases, J shed 6 bases, and the junction held 10 bases outside the gene matches.

The genes are TRBV6-5 and TRBJ1-6; D is uncertain. Trimming took 4 bases from V and 7 from J, leaving 8 bases between them. This CDR3 has 13 amino acids. CDR1 is MNHEY and CDR2 is SVGAGI in the germline V gene. The CDR3 spells CASSSLRNSPLHF. The DNA of the CDR3 is TGTGCCAGCAGTTCCCTCCGGAATTCACCCCTCCACTTT.

This clonotype came up many times. This sequence joins TRBV5-1 and TRBJ1-4; D not resolved. Germline V gene lookup returns CDR1 SGHRS and CDR2 YFSETQ. The CDR3 sequence is 12 residues long. V was pared by 3 bases and J by 12 bases, with 12 bases between. The CDR3 DNA reads as TGCGCCAGCAGCTCATTGCGAGGAGAACTGTTTTTT. Translation: CASSSLRGELFF.

This clonotype was counted only a few times. The rearrangement uses TRBV20-1 and TRBJ2-7; TRBD2 matches 8 bases. V shed 6 bases, J shed 3 bases, and the junction held 10 bases outside the gene matches. Germline V CDR1 and CDR2: DFQATT, SNEGSKA (reference sequence). CDR3 length: 14 residues. The DNA for the CDR3 is TGCAGTGCCATTAGCGGGGAGAACTTCTACGAGCAGTACTTC. Translated: CSAISGENFYEQYF.

The chain has TRBV28 and TRBJ2-7; no firm D call. Trimming cost V 3 bases and J 4 bases, with 10 bases left between them. CDR1 MDHEN and CDR2 SYDVKM come from the germline V gene. CDR3 size: 13 residues. The CDR3 region has the DNA TGTGCCAGCAGTTTGGGCAGCATTTACGAGCAGTACGTC. It yields the protein CASSLGSIYEQYV.

This clonotype was seen only a few times. This sequence joins TRBV28 and TRBJ2-7; 7 positions match TRBD1. V was pared by 5 bases and J by 2 bases, with 6 bases of the junction left unmatched. The germline V gene has CDR1 MDHEN and CDR2 SYDVKM. This CDR3 contains 14 residues. The chain's CDR3 is CASSTPGQTYEQYF. The CDR3 nucleotides read TGTGCCAGCAGTACTCCGGGACAGACCTACGAGCAGTACTTC.